Listed below are T cell receptor beta chains from one sample, sequenced in a study of CD8 T cells in ankylosing spondylitis. TCRdb reprocessed the 5' RACE reads via MiXCR and lists one record per CDR3 protein. The sample yields roughly 230,000 distinct CDR3 sequences, over 7% seen once. The sequenced material came from blood, either unsorted or a sorted T cell fraction (not recorded which). The receptor set was obtained from a female donor with ankylosing spondylitis or in good health (not recorded which). Each CDR3 is given with its conserved first and last residue. The D gene is left open where the match is weak. Expanded clones get a size class; other rows say once, few or many, or leave the size out.

J | V | size | D | DNA | CDR3
TRBJ1-1 | TRBV7-9 | many | NA | TGTGCCAGCAGCTTATCGGCCGCCGAAGCTTTCTTT | CASSLSAAEAFF
TRBJ1-1 | TRBV6-1 | many | TRBD1 | TGTGCCAGCCCGGGACAGGGTGACACTGAAGCTTTCTTT | CASPGQGDTEAFF
TRBJ2-3 | TRBV5-1 | many | TRBD2 | TGCGCCAGCAGCTTGGAAGGTATTAGCGGGAGGCCAGATACGCAGTATTTT | CASSLEGISGRPDTQYF
TRBJ2-1 | TRBV6-1 | many | NA | TGTGCCAGCAGTCCTTATCGCTCCTACAATGAGCAGTTCTTC | CASSPYRSYNEQFF
TRBJ1-1 | TRBV30 | many | NA | TGTGCCTGGAGCCGGATCCGTGAAGCTTTCTTT | CAWSRIREAFF
TRBJ2-1 | TRBV6-1 | few | TRBD1 | TGTGCCAGCAGCACCGGGACAGGAACGTATGAGCAGTTCTTC | CASSTGTGTYEQFF
TRBJ2-1 | TRBV12-3/TRBV12-4 | many | NA | TGTGCCAGCAGCCGGAGATCTCTAGGAACGCAGTTCTTC | CASSRRSLGTQFF
TRBJ2-7 | TRBV4-3 | few | NA | TGCGCCAGCAGCCAAGACCCGAGGAGTCACGAGCAGTACTTC | CASSQDPRSHEQYF
TRBJ2-5 | TRBV5-1 | many | NA | TGCGCCAGCAGCTTGGCCGTCGTAGCAGCTCAAGAGACCCAGTACTTC | CASSLAVVAAQETQYF
TRBJ2-5 | TRBV6-1 | many | TRBD2 | TGTGCCAGCAGTCCACCCTCTCAGCGGGAGGAGGTGGAGACCCAGTACTTC | CASSPPSQREEVETQYF
TRBJ2-2 | TRBV20-1 | many | NA | TGCAGTGCTAGAGATATGAGAGGCACCGGGGAGCTGTTTTTT | CSARDMRGTGELFF
TRBJ2-3 | TRBV29-1 | many | NA | TGCAGCGTTGTTTCTTCGACCCTAAGGGATACGCAGTATTTT | CSVVSSTLRDTQYF
TRBJ2-1 | TRBV7-2 | many | TRBD2 | TGTGCCAGCAGCCAAGGATTGGGGCTAGCGGGAGGGCAAGAGCAGTTCTTC | CASSQGLGLAGGQEQFF
TRBJ2-2 | TRBV4-3 | many | TRBD2 | TGCGCCAGCAGCCAAATTAGCGGGAGAAACACCGGGGAGCTGTTTTTT | CASSQISGRNTGELFF
TRBJ2-3 | TRBV7-2 | NA | NA | TGTGCCAGCCGCCGGGGGTCGGCAACAGATACGCAGTATTTT | CASRRGSATDTQYF
TRBJ2-7 | TRBV7-2 | many | NA | TGTGCCAGCAGCTTAGCGGCCAGCTACGAGCAGTACTTC | CASSLAASYEQYF
TRBJ2-3 | TRBV7-9 | many | NA | TGTGCCAGCAGTCTCTCCCGGGGAGATACGCAGTATTTT | CASSLSRGDTQYF
TRBJ2-5 | TRBV7-2 | NA | NA | TGTGCCAGCAGCCCTAGAGACGAAAAGAGGGAGACCCAGTACTTC | CASSPRDEKRETQYF
TRBJ1-2 | TRBV6-2/TRBV6-3 | many | NA | TGTGCCAGCAGTCGAGGATCTCCCTCATATGGCTACACCTTC | CASSRGSPSYGYTF
TRBJ2-1 | TRBV11-2 | many | TRBD2 | TGTGCCAGCAGCGCCAGTCTTCCTAGCGGGAGGAATGAGCAGTTCTTC | CASSASLPSGRNEQFF
TRBJ2-1 | TRBV12-3/TRBV12-4 | many | NA | TGTGCCAGCAGTTTGACGAGACTTGAGCAGTTCTTC | CASSLTRLEQFF
TRBJ1-1 | TRBV20-1 | many | TRBD1 | TGCAGTGCTAGATACAGGGGGCGTGAGGACACTGAAGCTTTCTTT | CSARYRGREDTEAFF
TRBJ2-1 | TRBV7-2 | few | NA | TGTGCCAGCAGCCCCCGTAGCCCCCCGTACGATGAGCAGTTCTTC | CASSPRSPPYDEQFF
TRBJ2-3 | TRBV7-9 | NA | NA | TGTGCCAGCAGCTCGATCCAAGCGCCCACAGATACGCAGTATTTT | CASSSIQAPTDTQYF
TRBJ2-4 | TRBV3-1 | many | NA | TGTGCCAGCAGCCGCGAGGGACCCAAAAACATTCAGTACTTC | CASSREGPKNIQYF
TRBJ2-7 | TRBV27 | many | TRBD1 | TGTGCCAGCCGAGTCGAACAGGGGACCGAGCAGTACTTC | CASRVEQGTEQYF
TRBJ2-1 | TRBV15 | many | TRBD2 | TGTGCCACCAGCAGAGTAGGACTAGCGAGCGATGAGCAGTTCTTC | CATSRVGLASDEQFF
TRBJ2-5 | TRBV9 | NA | TRBD2 | TGTGCCAGCAGCGGACCGGGACTAGCGGGAGCTGAGACCCAGTACTTC | CASSGPGLAGAETQYF
TRBJ2-2 | TRBV7-2 | many | TRBD2 | TGTGCCAGCAGTTTGACTAGCCTGAACACCGGGGAGCTGTTTTTT | CASSLTSLNTGELFF
TRBJ2-3 | TRBV6-5 | many | TRBD2 | TGTGCCAGCAGTTACCGTCGGGAGGTGGGAGATACGCAGTATTTT | CASSYRREVGDTQYF
TRBJ2-7 | TRBV7-2 | NA | NA | TGTGCCAGCGGGGGCGGGTCCGGGCCGAGCGAGCAGTACTTC | CASGGGSGPSEQYF
TRBJ2-1 | TRBV12-3/TRBV12-4 | NA | TRBD2 | TGTGCCAGCAGTAGCGGGAGCTCGGGGAATGAGCAGTTCTTC | CASSSGSSGNEQFF
TRBJ2-1 | TRBV2 | few | TRBD2 | TGTGCCAGCAGCCCGGGACTAGCGGTAAACAATGAGCAGTTCTTC | CASSPGLAVNNEQFF
TRBJ2-1 | TRBV6-1 | NA | TRBD2 | TGTGCCAGCATGAATGTACTAGCGGGAGGTTCTTACAATGAGCAGTTCTTC | CASMNVLAGGSYNEQFF